These 22 T cell receptor beta chains were all obtained from the same sample, sequenced in a study of CD8 T cells in ankylosing spondylitis (TCRdb year 2017). The library was produced with 5' RACE. The sequencer was an Illumina HiSeq 2500. TCRdb cleaned the public reads at Q25 with fastp, built clones with MiXCR and kept in-frame beta chains. Rows merge per CDR3 protein into single entries with the most common DNA and genes. The sample table lists more than 600,000 distinct CDR3 sequences, 19% of them with a count of one. 15% to 20% of the sample comes from the top ten. Their antigens are not known. What the authors observed across the whole study: A TCR beta motif made up of several highly homologous amino acid variants appeared to be characteristic of blood from ankylosing spondylitis patients.

What was sequenced was blood, either unsorted or a sorted T cell fraction (not recorded which). These receptors came from a male donor with ankylosing spondylitis.

The sample holds a few counts of this clonotype. V and J are TRBV6-5 and TRBJ2-6; D unclear. Trimming cost V 0 bases and J 3 bases, with 6 bases left between them. This CDR3 comprises 15 residues. Germline V gene sequence: CDR1 MNHEY, CDR2 SVGAGI. CDR3 DNA sequence: TGTGCCAGCAGTTACTCGGCGGTTGGGGCCAACGTCCTGACTTTC. Its protein is CASSYSAVGANVLTF.

The rearrangement uses TRBV27 and TRBJ2-7; 7 bases are a match to TRBD2. The germline gives CDR1 MNHEY, CDR2 SMNVEV (reference sequence). V shed 6 bases, J shed 6 bases, and the junction held 14 bases outside the gene matches. The CDR3 has 15 amino acids. The CDR3 nucleotides read TGTGCCAGCAGCGGCCTCAGACTGGGAGGGTTCGAGCAGTACTTC. This codes for CASSGLRLGGFEQYF.

This clonotype occurred a few times. The CDR3 bases are TGCAGTGCTAGAGAAATAGGGGGACATAGCAATCAGCCCCAGCATTTT. The encoded protein is CSAREIGGHSNQPQHF. The V call is TRBV20-1, the J call TRBJ1-5, with D perhaps matching TRBD1 (6 bases). Per germline, CDR1 DFQATT and CDR2 SNEGSKA (reference sequence). There are 16 residues in the CDR3. V lost 0 bases to trimming and J lost 0 bases, with 12 bases between them.

The gene calls are TRBV27 and TRBJ2-7, with 10 bases that match TRBD1. Germline V lookup: CDR1 MNHEY, CDR2 SMNVEV (reference sequence). J lost 4 bases, V lost 5 bases, and 11 bases had no gene match. CDR3 size: 16 residues. CDR3 in DNA: TGTGCCAGCAGTCCGAGACAGGGGGCCCTTTCTTACGAGCAGTACTTC. It specifies CASSPRQGALSYEQYF.

The J gene is TRBJ1-1, the V gene TRBV7-9; 9 bases align to TRBD1. The CDR3 totals 13 residues. The V gene's germline CDR1 is SEHNR and CDR2 FQNEAQ (reference sequence). The V and J ends lost 11 bases and 3 bases, in that order; junction bases with no gene match: 7. CDR3: CAEGQGSYTEAFF. For the CDR3, the DNA is TGTGCCGAGGGACAGGGAAGCTACACTGAAGCTTTCTTT.

The chain recombines TRBV14 with TRBJ2-1; 8 bases match TRBD2. The CDR3 has 14 amino acids. J lost 7 bases, V lost 1 base, and 3 bases had no gene match. Germline V gene data show CDR1 as SGHDN and CDR2 as FVKESK. The CDR3 sequence is CASSQAGGPNEQFF. The CDR3 DNA is TGTGCCAGCAGCCAAGCGGGAGGGCCAAATGAGCAGTTCTTC. Looking up the rest from reference TRBV14 and TRBJ2-1 gives the full variable domain: EAGVTQFPSHSVIEKGQTVTLRCDPISGHDNLYWYRRVMGKEIKFLLHFVKESKQDESGMPNNRFLAERTGGTYSTLKVQPAELEDSGVYFCASSQAGGPNEQFFGPGTRLTVL.

V and J are TRBV7-9 and TRBJ2-1, with D possibly matching TRBD1 (6 bases). V was shortened by 3 bases and J by 13 bases, with 10 bases between the two germline ends. The CDR3 extends over 11 amino acids. Germline V gene lookup returns CDR1 SEHNR and CDR2 FQNEAQ (reference sequence). The DNA for the CDR3 is TGTGCCAGCAGCTTGGACAGAGATCAGTTCTTC. Residues: CASSLDRDQFF.

The chain is built from TRBV4-3 and TRBJ2-5, with a weak D call TRBD2 (6 bases). Germline V CDR1 and CDR2: LGHNA, YSLEER. The ends were cut back, 2 bases at V and 4 bases at J, with 14 bases in the middle. CDR3 length equals 15 residues. CDR3 sequence: CASSQTGSSGETQYF. The CDR3 DNA sequence: TGCGCCAGCAGCCAAACCGGGAGTTCGGGAGAGACCCAGTACTTC.

This clonotype was counted a few times. The DNA for the CDR3 is TGTGCCAGCAGCATCGGGACTAGCGGGATTGGAGAGCAGTTCTTC. It encodes CASSIGTSGIGEQFF. The chain joins TRBV7-2 to TRBJ2-1; TRBD2 matches 13 bases. V lost 5 bases to trimming and J lost 10 bases; unmatched junction nucleotides: 8. The CDR3 loop spans 15 amino acids. CDR1 is SGHTA, CDR2 FQGNSA, per germline. Full variable domain (rest looked up from reference TRBV7-2 and TRBJ2-1): GAGVSQSPSNKVTEKGKDVELRCDPISGHTALYWYRQSLGQGLEFLIYFQGNSAPDKSGLPSDRFSAERTGGSVSTLTIQRTQQEDSAVYLCASSIGTSGIGEQFFGPGTRLTVL.

CDR3 region: CASSVLGQGAPWEETQYF. The CDR3 DNA reads TGTGCCAGCAGCGTACTGGGACAGGGGGCTCCTTGGGAAGAGACCCAGTACTTC. The chain joins TRBV11-1 to TRBJ2-5; 12 bases align to TRBD1. The CDR3 is 18 amino acids. CDR1 and CDR2 (germline): SGHAT, FQDESV (reference sequence). Trimming cost V 5 bases and J 3 bases; bases outside gene matches: 13.

V usage is TRBV12-3 or TRBV12-4 and J usage is TRBJ2-3; a possible D gene is TRBD2 (6 bases). This CDR3 contains 15 residues. V gave up 5 bases and J gave up 4 bases, with 16 bases separating them. The CDR3 loop is CASSLYRDLADTQYF. Written as DNA, the CDR3 is TGTGCCAGCAGTCTGTACCGGGACTTAGCAGATACGCAGTATTTT.

This clonotype was counted a few times. This chain uses TRBV12-3 or TRBV12-4 with TRBJ2-1; the D call may be TRBD1 or TRBD2 (5 bases each). The V end lost 3 bases, the J end lost 8 bases, and 14 bases lay between the germline ends. The CDR3 runs to 14 residues. CDR3 sequence (DNA): TGTGCCAGCAGTTTTTCGGGCCGAGGGGATGAGCAGTTCTTC. It translates to CASSFSGRGDEQFF.

This rearrangement joins TRBV18 to TRBJ1-5, with 7 bases fitting TRBD1. The trim removed 6 bases at V and 2 bases at J, leaving 13 bases unmatched. Germline V lookup: CDR1 KGHSH, CDR2 LQKENI. There are 17 residues in the CDR3. The CDR3 is CASSPTQGGVGNQPQHF. The CDR3 DNA follows: TGTGCCAGCTCCCCGACCCAGGGGGGTGTGGGCAATCAGCCCCAGCATTTT.

The rearrangement joins TRBV5-1 to TRBJ2-5; D may correspond to TRBD1 or TRBD2 (5 bases each). With 5 bases removed from V and 5 bases from J, the gap between germline ends came to 13 bases. The CDR3 has 13 amino acids. CDR1 and CDR2 (germline): SGHRS, YFSETQ. CDR3 coding DNA: TGCGCCAGCAGGACCGGGGCGGTGGAGACCCAGTACTTC. Its translation: CASRTGAVETQYF.

This clonotype was seen only a few times. The V call is TRBV10-3, the J call TRBJ1-2; perhaps TRBD1 as D (5 bases). Between the trimmed V and J ends, which lost 3 bases and 4 bases, there was a span of 12 bases. The CDR3 extends over 14 amino acids. CDR1 is ENHRY, CDR2 SYGVKD, per germline. CDR3 amino acids: CAISEEGRAYGYTF. DNA for the CDR3: TGTGCCATCAGTGAAGAGGGGCGCGCCTATGGCTACACCTTC.

This clonotype was picked up a small number of times. The chain couples TRBV11-2 to TRBJ2-1; 8 nucleotides match TRBD1. The CDR3 is 14 amino acids. Per the germline V gene, CDR1 is SGHAT and CDR2 is FQNNGV. The V and J ends lost 5 bases and 9 bases, in that order; junction bases with no gene match: 9. DNA of the CDR3: TGTGCCAGCAGCCCCCGAACGGACAGGGTTGAGCAGTTCTTC. Amino acids: CASSPRTDRVEQFF.

This clonotype was counted only a few times. This chain connects TRBV5-1 to TRBJ2-2; 7 bases fit TRBD1. The CDR3 length is 16 residues. Germline V gene data show CDR1 as SGHRS and CDR2 as YFSETQ. The V segment lost 3 bases and the J segment 0 bases; nucleotides outside the gene matches: 5. Here the CDR3 reads CASSWTGTANTGELFF. In DNA, the CDR3 is TGCGCCAGCAGCTGGACCGGGACAGCGAACACCGGGGAGCTGTTTTTT.

This clonotype occurred a few times. This sequence joins TRBV20-1 and TRBJ2-5, with TRBD2 identical over 9 bases. This CDR3 has 14 amino acids. CDR1 is DFQATT and CDR2 is SNEGSKA in the germline V gene (reference sequence). V was pared by 2 bases and J by 5 bases, with 6 bases of the junction left unmatched. The CDR3 coding sequence is TGCAGTGCTAGATTGGGTAGCGGGGGTGAGACCCAGTACTTC. Translation: CSARLGSGGETQYF.

The genes are TRBV5-1 and TRBJ2-5; 9 bases line up with TRBD1. The CDR3 runs 14 residues. With 5 bases clipped from V and 5 bases from J, the junction kept 7 bases outside the gene matches. CDR1 and CDR2 from the germline V gene are SGHRS and YFSETQ. The CDR3 loop is CASRPTGGRETQYF. CDR3 nucleotides: TGCGCCAGCAGACCGACAGGGGGAAGGGAGACCCAGTACTTC.

CDR3 protein: CASSLGTGGWNQPQHF. CDR3 bases: TGTGCCAGCAGCTTAGGCACAGGGGGCTGGAATCAGCCCCAGCATTTT. This chain connects TRBV7-9 to TRBJ1-5; 9 bases line up with TRBD1. This CDR3 has 16 amino acids. Germline CDR1 reads SEHNR; CDR2 reads FQNEAQ (reference sequence). Trimming removed 1 base from V and 4 bases from J; junction bases left unmatched: 5.

This chain connects TRBV5-1 to TRBJ2-3; unclear D gene. Germline V gene data show CDR1 as SGHRS and CDR2 as YFSETQ. With 4 bases removed from V and 2 bases from J, the gap between germline ends came to 11 bases. There are 14 residues in the CDR3. The CDR3 coding sequence is TGCGCCAGCAGCCTGGGGAACCCCACAGATACGCAGTATTTT. Translated: CASSLGNPTDTQYF. The full variable domain, with the rest looked up from reference TRBV5-1 and TRBJ2-3, is KAGVTQTPRYLIKTRGQQVTLSCSPISGHRSVSWYQQTPGQGLQFLFEYFSETQRNKGNFPGRFSGRQFSNSRSEMNVSTLELGDSALYLCASSLGNPTDTQYFGPGTRLTVL.

This chain links TRBV29-1 with TRBJ1-1; 8 nucleotides align to TRBD1. After removal of 7 bases from V and 5 bases from J, the junction contained 9 bases not matched to a gene. The CDR3 spans 13 residues. Germline loops: CDR1 SQVTM, CDR2 ANQGSEA. As DNA, the CDR3 is TGCAGCGCCCTAAACAGGGGGGGGACTGAAGCTTTCTTT. Encoded protein: CSALNRGGTEAFF. Using reference TRBV29-1 and TRBJ1-1 for the parts outside the CDR3, the full variable domain is SAVISQKPSRDICQRGTSLTIQCQVDSQVTMMFWYRQQPGQSLTLIATANQGSEATYESGFVIDKFPISRPNLTFSTLTVSNMSPEDSSIYLCSALNRGGTEAFFGQGTRLTVV.